This T cell receptor beta chain stems from a study of identical twins. Regarding the study as a whole: In cord blood, abundant beta clonotypes had fewer insertions; memory showed no trend.

This clonotype was seen more than once but under ten times. The antigen remains unidentified. cDNA carried unique molecular identifiers, and a universal primer site was added by template switching. Each CDR3 protein gets one entry after TCRdb re-called the 5' RACE reads with MiXCR. Of fewer than 500,000 distinct CDR3 sequences listed, 13% to 15% are singletons. With 5 bases clipped from V and 6 bases from J, the junction kept 4 bases outside the gene matches. Germline assignment: CDR1 SGHTA and CDR2 FQGNSA. This CDR3 has 16 amino acids. The same sample was also used in a study of yellow fever vaccine responses in identical twins.

Sequencing used CD4+ T cells sorted from blood. The receptor comes from a woman in her late teens or twenties in good health. This chain joins TRBV7-2 and TRBJ2-1, with TRBD2 matching 16 bases. The CDR3 sequence is CASSHGTSGRVNEQFF. CDR3 coding DNA: TGTGCCAGCAGCCATGGGACTAGCGGGAGGGTCAATGAGCAGTTCTTC.